This is a list of T cell receptor beta chains from one sample in a study of blood T cell repertoires in COVID-19. Produced via immunoSEQ multiplex PCR; TCRdb's table is partial and in-frame only. The sample has about 300,000 clones; less than 85% are singletons. Sequencing was done on a sample of peripheral blood. Source of these receptors: a human donor with COVID-19, enrolled during active disease. The donor label of this sample is uncertain. The conserved cysteine and the conserved F or W are not part of the CDR3 here. Clone size is stated in some rows and not others, as once, few, many or a class when expanded.

V: TRBV19
size: once
J: TRBJ2-1
CDR3: ASSSLAGVREQF

V: TRBV18
size: NA
J: TRBJ2-5
CDR3: ASSPPSRSETQY

V: TRBV29-1
size: NA
J: TRBJ1-5
CDR3: SVLVTGASNQPQH

V: TRBV3-1/TRBV3-2
size: NA
J: TRBJ1-1
CDR3: ASSQRGTEAF

V: TRBV28
size: NA
J: TRBJ1-1
CDR3: ASRTGGEVTEAF

V: TRBV7-9
size: many
J: TRBJ1-1
CDR3: ASSGRTGGRGTEAF

V: TRBV4-1
size: NA
J: TRBJ1-6
CDR3: ASSLQGQGNSPLH

V: TRBV6-5
size: NA
J: TRBJ1-3
CDR3: ASSLDRGENTIY

V: TRBV5-1
size: NA
J: TRBJ2-5
CDR3: ASSLSGFAETQY

V: TRBV29-1
size: NA
J: TRBJ2-7
CDR3: SVEAGGIDEQY

V: TRBV5-1
size: NA
J: TRBJ2-7
CDR3: ASSIDSRLAGAGAGEQY

V: TRBV29-1
size: NA
J: TRBJ2-7
CDR3: SVEFGSSYEQY

V: TRBV12-3/TRBV12-4
size: few
J: TRBJ1-1
CDR3: ASSLGLSTEAF

V: TRBV10-2
size: once
J: TRBJ2-1
CDR3: ASSEDRVYNEQF

V: TRBV6-5
size: NA
J: TRBJ1-2
CDR3: ASSRDRSYGYT

V: TRBV4-1
size: few
J: TRBJ1-5
CDR3: ASSQATGEWQPQH

V: TRBV28
size: NA
J: TRBJ2-3
CDR3: ASSPPGLQSGTDTQY

V: TRBV5-1
size: NA
J: TRBJ1-2
CDR3: ASSPSGQGNYGYT

V: TRBV11-1
size: few
J: TRBJ1-1
CDR3: ASSSRTGDTEAF

V: TRBV10-3
size: NA
J: TRBJ2-7
CDR3: AISDWRQSSYEQY

V: TRBV10-3
size: NA
J: TRBJ1-2
CDR3: AAGTVYGYT

V: TRBV18
size: NA
J: TRBJ1-5
CDR3: ASSIPDGPDSNQPQH

V: TRBV10-3
size: NA
J: TRBJ2-5
CDR3: AISEALQLETQY

V: TRBV7-3
size: once
J: TRBJ2-2
CDR3: ASSLDGRRTGELF

V: TRBV20-1
size: NA
J: TRBJ2-7
CDR3: SASSGLVSYEQY

V: TRBV19
size: NA
J: TRBJ2-1
CDR3: ASSVRQGAGEQF

V: TRBV6-5
size: NA
J: TRBJ1-1
CDR3: ASSYSDRNTEAF

V: TRBV7-9
size: few
J: TRBJ2-2
CDR3: ASSPTREAGELF

V: TRBV28
size: NA
J: TRBJ2-7
CDR3: ASSLRPAAGVSYEQY

V: TRBV3-1/TRBV3-2
size: NA
J: TRBJ1-2
CDR3: ASSQHRGSNYGYT

V: TRBV3-1/TRBV3-2
size: NA
J: TRBJ2-7
CDR3: ASSQDVQRGREQY

V: TRBV3-1/TRBV3-2
size: NA
J: TRBJ2-5
CDR3: ASSQGVLETQY

V: TRBV5-1
size: NA
J: TRBJ1-1
CDR3: ASSSPGGVSNTEAF

V: TRBV28
size: NA
J: TRBJ2-7
CDR3: ASSYAGGGIPYEQY

V: TRBV2
size: few
J: TRBJ2-1
CDR3: AGCCTGGIRNEQF

V: TRBV19
size: NA
J: TRBJ2-3
CDR3: ASRLPDTQY

V: TRBV9
size: NA
J: TRBJ2-1
CDR3: ASSGGAGGYSYNEQF

V: TRBV10-1
size: NA
J: TRBJ2-1
CDR3: ASSESGGDNEQF

V: TRBV7-2
size: NA
J: TRBJ1-3
CDR3: ASSPWEQGQWQTGNTIY

V: TRBV3-1/TRBV3-2
size: NA
J: TRBJ2-1
CDR3: ASSQDVTSQNEQF

V: TRBV13
size: NA
J: TRBJ1-1
CDR3: ASSSTGSWTRTEAF

V: TRBV5-1
size: NA
J: TRBJ2-5
CDR3: ASSFLGSATGETQY

V: TRBV4-3
size: NA
J: TRBJ2-7
CDR3: ASSRSERGSRAYEQY

V: TRBV28
size: NA
J: TRBJ2-1
CDR3: ASSLASGTSYNEQF

V: TRBV5-4
size: NA
J: TRBJ2-3
CDR3: ASSFWQQGGADTQY

V: TRBV20-1
size: NA
J: TRBJ1-2
CDR3: SARDRVGYT

V: TRBV9
size: NA
J: TRBJ1-3
CDR3: ASSPLGSSGNTIY

V: TRBV10-2
size: NA
J: TRBJ1-5
CDR3: ASSESITSQPQH

V: TRBV5-1
size: NA
J: TRBJ2-1
CDR3: ASSLSGTGYNEQF

V: TRBV28
size: NA
J: TRBJ1-3
CDR3: ASSSSGSPKGNTIY

V: TRBV6-5
size: NA
J: TRBJ1-4
CDR3: ASSDESGGREKLF

V: TRBV5-6
size: NA
J: TRBJ2-5
CDR3: ASSLDRWDYQETQY

V: TRBV29-1
size: NA
J: TRBJ1-1
CDR3: SVGMDRLGGAF

V: TRBV4-1
size: NA
J: TRBJ1-5
CDR3: ASSQGTGWNQPQH

V: TRBV6-1
size: once
J: TRBJ1-1
CDR3: ASSEGGNTEAF

V: TRBV5-1
size: NA
J: TRBJ2-3
CDR3: ASSLAGLSTDTQY

V: TRBV5-8
size: NA
J: TRBJ1-2
CDR3: ASSFGGGRYT

V: TRBV5-1
size: NA
J: TRBJ1-4
CDR3: ASNKGTGVEKLF

V: TRBV5-1
size: few
J: TRBJ1-3
CDR3: ASSLAGQRGNTIY